A single count supports the clone carrying this TCR beta chain. Its antigen is not identified. This specimen comes from a study of response to subunit inactivated influenza vaccine. Whole-study results and caveats: Authors suggested seasonal influenza vaccinations each recruit few new T cells.

TCRdb called the RT-PCR reads again in MiXCR, with one record for every CDR3 protein. The data contain 700,000 to 900,000 distinct CDR3 sequences, around 21% of them singletons. The CDR3 consists of 12 residues. CDR1 is SGHRS and CDR2 is YFSETQ in the germline V gene. The V gene lost 1 base and the J gene lost 6 bases, with 8 bases spanning the gap. The sequence came from a man aged 45-65 years who received an inactivated influenza vaccine. The rearrangement joins TRBV5-1 to TRBJ2-7; D is unclear. The sample was PBMCs from blood, taken more than 4 days after vaccination. The CDR3 sequence: CASSLPEVEQYF. CDR3 nucleotides: TGCGCCAGCAGCTTGCCCGAAGTCGAGCAGTACTTC.